The T cell receptor beta chain under discussion was sequenced for a study of shared clonotypes between healthy human individuals. The assay used deep level. Repertoires were generated with immunoSEQ multiplex PCR, while TCRdb's copy carries only in-frame clones and drops some. Altogether some 1.5 million clones are present, roughly 98% being singletons, with the ten largest covering about 0.4%. Per germline, CDR1 MNHNS and CDR2 SASEGT. The CDR3 loop spans 16 amino acids. Trimming pared 4 bases from V and 0 bases from J, leaving 14 bases between. The chain links TRBV6-1 to TRBJ2-3; D is ambiguous. The sample was naive CD4+ T cells sorted from blood. As to subset: CD45RA+ positively selected. This receptor was obtained from a man aged 25-40 years in good health. In DNA form, the CDR3 reads TGTGCCAGCAGTGCCCGGGCCGCAACTAGCACAGATACGCAGTATTTT. The encoded protein is CASSARAATSTDTQYF.